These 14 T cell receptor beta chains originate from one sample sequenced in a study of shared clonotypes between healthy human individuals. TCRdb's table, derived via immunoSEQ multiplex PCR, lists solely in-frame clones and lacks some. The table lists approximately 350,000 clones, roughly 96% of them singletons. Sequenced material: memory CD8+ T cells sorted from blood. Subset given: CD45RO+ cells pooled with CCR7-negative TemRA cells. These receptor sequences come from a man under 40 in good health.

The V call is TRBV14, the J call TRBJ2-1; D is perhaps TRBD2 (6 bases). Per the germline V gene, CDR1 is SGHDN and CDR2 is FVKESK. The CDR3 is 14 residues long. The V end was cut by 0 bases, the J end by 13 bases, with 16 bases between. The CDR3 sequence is CASSQEWGGMIQFF. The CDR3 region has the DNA TGTGCCAGCAGCCAAGAATGGGGCGGGATGATTCAGTTCTTC.

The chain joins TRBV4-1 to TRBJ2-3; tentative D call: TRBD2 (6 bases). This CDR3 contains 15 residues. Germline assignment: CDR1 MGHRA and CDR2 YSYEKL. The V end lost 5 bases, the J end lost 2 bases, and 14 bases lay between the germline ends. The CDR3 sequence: CASSIQGGNTDTQYF. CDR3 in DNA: TGCGCCAGCAGCATCCAGGGAGGTAACACAGATACGCAGTATTTT.

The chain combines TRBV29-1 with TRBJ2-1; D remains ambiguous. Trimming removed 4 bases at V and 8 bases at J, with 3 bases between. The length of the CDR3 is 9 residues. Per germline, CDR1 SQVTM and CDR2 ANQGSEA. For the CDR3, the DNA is TGCAGCGTTGGTTATGAGCAGTTCTTC. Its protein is CSVGYEQFF.

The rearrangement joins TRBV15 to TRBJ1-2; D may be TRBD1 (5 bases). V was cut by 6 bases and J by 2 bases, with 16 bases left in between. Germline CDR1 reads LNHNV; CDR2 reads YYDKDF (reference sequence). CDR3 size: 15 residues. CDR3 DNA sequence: TGTGCCACCAGAGCCTCGGACCGGGGCAACTATGGCTACACCTTC. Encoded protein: CATRASDRGNYGYTF.

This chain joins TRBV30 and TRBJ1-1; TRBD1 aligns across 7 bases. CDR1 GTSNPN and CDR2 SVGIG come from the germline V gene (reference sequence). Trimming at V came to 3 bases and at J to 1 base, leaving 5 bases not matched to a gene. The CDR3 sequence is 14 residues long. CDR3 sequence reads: CAWRRDSPNTEAFF. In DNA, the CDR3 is TGTGCCTGGAGGAGGGACAGCCCGAACACTGAAGCTTTCTTT.

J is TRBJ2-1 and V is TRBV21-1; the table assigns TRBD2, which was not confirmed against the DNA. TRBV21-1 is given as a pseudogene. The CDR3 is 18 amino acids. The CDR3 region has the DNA TGTGCCAGCAGCAAATACTTTACTTCTCGGCTAGTTCGGGGTGAGCAGTTCTTC. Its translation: CASSKYFTSRLVRGEQFF.

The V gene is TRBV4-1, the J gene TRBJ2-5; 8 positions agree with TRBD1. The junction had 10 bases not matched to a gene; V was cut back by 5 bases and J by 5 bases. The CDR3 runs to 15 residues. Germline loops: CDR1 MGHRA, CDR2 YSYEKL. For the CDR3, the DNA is TGCGCCAGCAGCACCCGGACAGGGCGGGTGGAGACCCAGTACTTC. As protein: CASSTRTGRVETQYF.

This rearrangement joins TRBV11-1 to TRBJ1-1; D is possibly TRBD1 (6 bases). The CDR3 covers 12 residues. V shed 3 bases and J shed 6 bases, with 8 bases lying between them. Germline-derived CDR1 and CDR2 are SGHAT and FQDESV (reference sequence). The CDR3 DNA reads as TGTGCCAGCAGCTTGGGACACCCTGAAGCTTTCTTT. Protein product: CASSLGHPEAFF. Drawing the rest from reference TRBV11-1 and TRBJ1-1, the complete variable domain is EAEVAQSPRYKITEKSQAVAFWCDPISGHATLYWYRQILGQGPELLVQFQDESVVDDSQLPKDRFSAERLKGVDSTLKIQPAELGDSAMYLCASSLGHPEAFFGQGTRLTVV.

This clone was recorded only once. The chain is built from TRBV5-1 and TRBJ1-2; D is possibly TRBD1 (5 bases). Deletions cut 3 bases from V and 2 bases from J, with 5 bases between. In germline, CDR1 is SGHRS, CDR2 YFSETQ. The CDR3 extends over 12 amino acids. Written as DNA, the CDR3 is TGCGCCAGCAGCTGGGACAACTATGGCTACACCTTC. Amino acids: CASSWDNYGYTF.

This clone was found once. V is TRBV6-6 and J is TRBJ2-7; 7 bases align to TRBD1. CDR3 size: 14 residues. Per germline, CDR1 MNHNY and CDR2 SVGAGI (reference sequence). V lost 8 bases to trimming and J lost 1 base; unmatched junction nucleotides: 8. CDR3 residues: CASGDRDRSYEQYF. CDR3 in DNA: TGTGCCAGCGGGGACCGGGACAGATCCTACGAGCAGTACTTC.

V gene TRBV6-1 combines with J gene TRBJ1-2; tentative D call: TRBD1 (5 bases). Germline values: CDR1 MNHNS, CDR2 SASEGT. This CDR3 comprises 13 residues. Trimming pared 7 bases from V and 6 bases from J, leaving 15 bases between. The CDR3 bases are TGTGCCAGCAAACCCCCAGGGCAGCATGGCTACACCTTC. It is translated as CASKPPGQHGYTF.

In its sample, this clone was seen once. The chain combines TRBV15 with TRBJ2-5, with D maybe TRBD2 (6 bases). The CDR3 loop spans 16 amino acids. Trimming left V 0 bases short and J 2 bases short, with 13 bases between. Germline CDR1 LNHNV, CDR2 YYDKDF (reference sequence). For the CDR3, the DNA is TGTGCCACCAGCAGAGAAGGGAGGCCAGGGCAAGAGACCCAGTACTTC. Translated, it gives CATSREGRPGQETQYF.

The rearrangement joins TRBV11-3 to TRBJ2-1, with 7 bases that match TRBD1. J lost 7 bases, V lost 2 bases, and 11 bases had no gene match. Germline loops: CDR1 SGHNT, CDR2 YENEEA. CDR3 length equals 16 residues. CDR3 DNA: TGTGCCAGCAGCTTAAGGCTAACAGGGGTAAGAAATGAGCAGTTCTTC. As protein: CASSLRLTGVRNEQFF.

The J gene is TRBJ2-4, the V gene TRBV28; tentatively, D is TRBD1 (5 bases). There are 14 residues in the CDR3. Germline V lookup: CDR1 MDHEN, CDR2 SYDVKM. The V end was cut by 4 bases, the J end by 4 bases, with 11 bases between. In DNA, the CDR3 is TGTGCCAGCAGTTCCCGGACACTTAAAAACATTCAGTACTTC. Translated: CASSSRTLKNIQYF.